Described below is a single T cell receptor (beta chain) sequence and its context. The target antigen is unknown. Time point described: baseline pretreatment blood. Treatment of the sample: 15 Gy SBRT to primary tumor, nephrectomy 4 weeks later. Produced via immunoSEQ multiplex PCR; TCRdb's table is partial and in-frame only. The sample carries approximately 120,000 clones, roughly four fifths recorded once. This sample is drawn from a study of radiation and T cells in renal cell carcinoma. Study results and caveats: Top tumor clonotypes rose in blood 2 weeks post-radiation, then contracted.

The material sequenced was blood, taken from a patient whose treatment included radiotherapy and nephrectomy. This sequence was found in a woman aged 55-70 years with renal cell carcinoma.

The CDR3 DNA reads TGTGCCAGCAGAAAAGGGGATGGCACTGAAGCTTTCTTT. Encoded protein: CASRKGDGTEAFF. The rearrangement links TRBV18 to TRBJ1-1, with D possibly TRBD1 on 5 matching bases. Germline CDR1 reads KGHSH; CDR2 reads LQKENI. V was pared by 8 bases and J by 4 bases, with 14 bases between. The CDR3 runs to 13 residues.